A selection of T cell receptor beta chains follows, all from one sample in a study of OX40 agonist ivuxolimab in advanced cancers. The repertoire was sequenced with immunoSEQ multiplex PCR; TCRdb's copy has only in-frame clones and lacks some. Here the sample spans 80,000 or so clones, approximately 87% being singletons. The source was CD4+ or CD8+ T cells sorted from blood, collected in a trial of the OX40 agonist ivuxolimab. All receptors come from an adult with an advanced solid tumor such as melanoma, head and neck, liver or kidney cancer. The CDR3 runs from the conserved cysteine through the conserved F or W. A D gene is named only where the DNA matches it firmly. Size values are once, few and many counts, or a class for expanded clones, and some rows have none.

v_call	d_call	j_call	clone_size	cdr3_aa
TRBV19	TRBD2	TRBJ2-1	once	CASSIIRDYPYNEQFF
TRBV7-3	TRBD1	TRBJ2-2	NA	CASRAPGQGGTGELFF
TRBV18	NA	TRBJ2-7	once	CASSPHAGPYEQYF
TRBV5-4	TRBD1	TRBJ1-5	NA	CASSQAGTGSQPQHF
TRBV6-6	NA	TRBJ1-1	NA	CASSYSQGNTEAFF
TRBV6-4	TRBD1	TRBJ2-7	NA	CVSSDSTQGERYF
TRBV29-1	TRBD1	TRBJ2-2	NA	CSALGQGVWGQGTGELFF
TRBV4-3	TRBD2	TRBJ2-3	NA	CASSASGRGITDTQYF
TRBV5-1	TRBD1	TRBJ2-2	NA	CASRQTGGIPGELFF
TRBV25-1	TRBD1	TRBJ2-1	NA	CASSDPGQSYNEQFF
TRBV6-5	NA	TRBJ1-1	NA	CASSGYLTEAFF
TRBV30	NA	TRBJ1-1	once	CAWSVQGMGTEAFF
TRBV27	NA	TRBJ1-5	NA	CASSPRLIRSNQPQHF
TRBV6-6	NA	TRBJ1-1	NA	CASSYLLGHTEAFF
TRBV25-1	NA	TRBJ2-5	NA	CASSEQGRSETQYF
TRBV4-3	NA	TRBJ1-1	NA	CASSQERGGLNTEAFF
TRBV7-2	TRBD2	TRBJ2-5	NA	CASSPVGLAGATQETQYF
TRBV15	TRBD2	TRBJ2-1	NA	CATSALAGGLNEQFF
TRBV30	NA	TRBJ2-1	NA	CAWSVDGANYNEQFF
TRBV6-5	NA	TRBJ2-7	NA	CASSSSNAYEQYF
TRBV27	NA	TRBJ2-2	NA	CASSSLPRDSGELFF
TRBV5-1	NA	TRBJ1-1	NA	CASSPRTDTEAFF
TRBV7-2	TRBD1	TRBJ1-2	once	CASSSRGTGGNYGYTF
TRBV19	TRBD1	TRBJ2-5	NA	CASSLIGTGAFETQYF
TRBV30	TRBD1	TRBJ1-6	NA	CAWSVSRQGTREGSYNSPLHF
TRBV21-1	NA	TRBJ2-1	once	CASRDTQTSGRYNEQFF
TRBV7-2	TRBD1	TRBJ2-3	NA	CASSRGDRADTQYF
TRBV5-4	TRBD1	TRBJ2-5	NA	CASHGQGSIGQETQYF
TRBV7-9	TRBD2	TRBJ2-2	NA	CASSPYGGSTGELFF
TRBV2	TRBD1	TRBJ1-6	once	CASETGGVNSPLHF
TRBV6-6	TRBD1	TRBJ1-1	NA	CASSYPYTGDDTEAFF
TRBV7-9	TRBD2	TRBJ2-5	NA	CASSLSSGGLYQETQYF
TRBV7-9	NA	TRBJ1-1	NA	CASSSFQGEAFF
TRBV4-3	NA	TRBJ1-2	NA	CASSQRTPALNYGYTF
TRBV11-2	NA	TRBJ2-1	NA	CASSSPRPSDPNEQFF
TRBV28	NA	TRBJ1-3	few	CASSLSPYSGNTIYF